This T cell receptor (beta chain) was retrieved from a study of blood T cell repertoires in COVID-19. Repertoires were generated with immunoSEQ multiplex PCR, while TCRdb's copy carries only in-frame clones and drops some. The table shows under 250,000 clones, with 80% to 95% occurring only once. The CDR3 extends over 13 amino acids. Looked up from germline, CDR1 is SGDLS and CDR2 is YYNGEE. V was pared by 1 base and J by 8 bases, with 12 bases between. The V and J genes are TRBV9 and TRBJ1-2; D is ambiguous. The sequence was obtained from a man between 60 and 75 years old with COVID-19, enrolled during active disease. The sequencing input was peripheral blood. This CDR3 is CASSVYSASGYTF. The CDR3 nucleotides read TGTGCCAGCAGCGTATATAGCGCGAGCGGCTACACCTTC.